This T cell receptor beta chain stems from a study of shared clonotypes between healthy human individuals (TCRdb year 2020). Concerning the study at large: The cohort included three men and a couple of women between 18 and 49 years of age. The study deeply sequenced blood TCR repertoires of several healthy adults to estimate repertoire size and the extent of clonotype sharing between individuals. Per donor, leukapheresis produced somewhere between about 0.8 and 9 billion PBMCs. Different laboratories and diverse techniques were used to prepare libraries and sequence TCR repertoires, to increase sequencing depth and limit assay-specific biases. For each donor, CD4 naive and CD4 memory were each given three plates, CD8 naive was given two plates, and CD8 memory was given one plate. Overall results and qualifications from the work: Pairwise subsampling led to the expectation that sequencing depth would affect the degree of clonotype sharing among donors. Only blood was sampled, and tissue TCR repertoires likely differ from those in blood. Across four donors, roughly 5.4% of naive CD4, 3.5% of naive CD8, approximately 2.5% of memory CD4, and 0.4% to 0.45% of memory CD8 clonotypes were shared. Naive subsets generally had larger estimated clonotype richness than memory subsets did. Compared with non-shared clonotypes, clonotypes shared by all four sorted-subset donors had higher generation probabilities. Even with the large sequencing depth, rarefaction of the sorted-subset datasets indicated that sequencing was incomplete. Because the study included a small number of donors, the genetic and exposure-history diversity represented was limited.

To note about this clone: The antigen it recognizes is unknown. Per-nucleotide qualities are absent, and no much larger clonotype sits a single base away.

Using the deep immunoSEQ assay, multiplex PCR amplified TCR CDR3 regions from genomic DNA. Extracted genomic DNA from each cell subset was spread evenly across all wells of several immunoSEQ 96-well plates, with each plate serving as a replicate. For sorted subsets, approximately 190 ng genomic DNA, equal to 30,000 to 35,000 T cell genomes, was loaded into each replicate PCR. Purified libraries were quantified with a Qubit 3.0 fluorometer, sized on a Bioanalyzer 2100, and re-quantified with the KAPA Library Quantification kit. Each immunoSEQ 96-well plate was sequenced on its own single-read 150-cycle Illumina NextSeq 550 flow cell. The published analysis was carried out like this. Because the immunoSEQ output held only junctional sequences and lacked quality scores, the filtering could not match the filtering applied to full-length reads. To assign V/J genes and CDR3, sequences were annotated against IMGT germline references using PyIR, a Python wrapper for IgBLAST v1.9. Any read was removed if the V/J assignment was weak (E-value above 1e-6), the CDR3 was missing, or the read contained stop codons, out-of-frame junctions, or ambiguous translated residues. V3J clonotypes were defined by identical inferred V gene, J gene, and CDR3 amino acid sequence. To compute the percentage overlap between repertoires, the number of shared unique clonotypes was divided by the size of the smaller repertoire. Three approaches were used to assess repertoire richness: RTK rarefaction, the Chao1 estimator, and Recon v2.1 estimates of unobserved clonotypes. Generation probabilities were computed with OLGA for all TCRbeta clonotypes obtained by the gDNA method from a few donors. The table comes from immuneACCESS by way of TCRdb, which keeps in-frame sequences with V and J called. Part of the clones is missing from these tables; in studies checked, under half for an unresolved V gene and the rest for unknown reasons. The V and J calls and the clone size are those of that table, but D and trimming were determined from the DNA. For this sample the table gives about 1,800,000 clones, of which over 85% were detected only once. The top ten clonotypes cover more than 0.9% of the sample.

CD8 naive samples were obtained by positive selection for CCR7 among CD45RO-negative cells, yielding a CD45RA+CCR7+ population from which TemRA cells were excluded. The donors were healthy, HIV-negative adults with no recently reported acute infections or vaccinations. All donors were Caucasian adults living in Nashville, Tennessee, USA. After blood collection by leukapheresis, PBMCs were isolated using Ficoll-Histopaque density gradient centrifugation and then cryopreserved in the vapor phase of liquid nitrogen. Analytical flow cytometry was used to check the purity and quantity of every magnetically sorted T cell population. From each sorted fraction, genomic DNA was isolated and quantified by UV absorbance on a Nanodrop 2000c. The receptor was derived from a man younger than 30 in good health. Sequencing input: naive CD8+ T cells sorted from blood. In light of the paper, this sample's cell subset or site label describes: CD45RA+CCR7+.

The nucleotide sequence reads TGTGCCAGCAGCCCCGGGACAGGGGGCTCGTACGTACAAGAGACCCAGTACTTC. Its protein reads: CASSPGTGGSYVQETQYF. The chain uses TRBV11-3 and TRBJ2-5; 12 central nucleotides agree with TRBD1. Trimmed from V: 5 bases; trimmed from J: 2 bases; junction bases lacking a gene match: 12. The CDR3 runs 18 residues from the cysteine to the phenylalanine. The read is trimmed to its CDR3 DNA, 54 bases read in frame from base 1. Sequences SGHNT (CDR1) and YENEEA (CDR2) are obtained from the germline V gene.